A selection of T cell receptor beta chains follows, all from one sample in a study of spatial heterogeneity in lung cancer. TCRdb reanalysed the 5' RACE reads using MiXCR and keeps one entry per CDR3 protein. The sample holds about 5,700 distinct CDR3 sequences, 13% seen once. This sample comprised lung tumor tissue, obtained at surgery. The receptor source for this set is a female donor with early-stage non-small cell lung cancer. Each CDR3 is given with its conserved first and last residue. A D gene is named only where the DNA matches it firmly.

NA	17	TRBJ2-1	TRBV12-3/TRBV12-4	CAISSYLTQGPYNEQFF
NA	15	TRBJ2-1	TRBV11-1	CASSSTPSRADEQFF
TRBD1	16	TRBJ1-6	TRBV6-5	CASSYSGRGANSPLHF
NA	14	TRBJ2-3	TRBV3-1	CASSHGRSTDTQYF
NA	13	TRBJ2-5	TRBV7-6	CASARGRQETQYF
NA	14	TRBJ2-2	TRBV5-1	CASSLGQNTGELFF
NA	15	TRBJ2-3	TRBV7-9	CASSSAGGFTDTQYF
NA	12	TRBJ2-5	TRBV14	CASRDNQETQYF
TRBD1	14	TRBJ2-1	TRBV30	CAWSPQGPGVEQFF
TRBD1	16	TRBJ2-7	TRBV5-1	CASSLELGQGLGEQYF
NA	12	TRBJ1-2	TRBV7-9	CASSREDYGYTF
TRBD2	15	TRBJ2-3	TRBV27	CASSLSREGPDTQYF
TRBD2	18	TRBJ2-6	TRBV4-2	CASSYRTSGGSGANVLTF
NA	13	TRBJ1-2	TRBV12-3/TRBV12-4	CASSRTVFEGYTF
NA	18	TRBJ1-2	TRBV2	CASSEQAQGLGLAYGYTF
TRBD1	15	TRBJ2-1	TRBV5-1	CASSLEVRGLGEQFF
TRBD2	16	TRBJ2-7	TRBV3-1	CASSQVIRTRFYEQYF
NA	21	TRBJ2-4	TRBV18	CASSLRGQGEGTVFAKNIQYF
NA	18	TRBJ2-1	TRBV18	CASSPGSTQFWAYNEQFF
NA	14	TRBJ2-2	TRBV5-4	CASSEGQRVGELFF
NA	14	TRBJ1-5	TRBV12-3/TRBV12-4	CASSFQGIYQPQHF
TRBD1	16	TRBJ1-2	TRBV27	CASSPHRGQGISGYTF
TRBD2	17	TRBJ2-1	TRBV7-6	CASSLRSQAGVYNEQFF
TRBD1	15	TRBJ2-1	TRBV7-2	CASSLQGPVRNEQFF
NA	16	TRBJ2-7	TRBV4-1	CASSQESLGKAYEQYF
NA	13	TRBJ1-5	TRBV15	CATSIYGSQPQHF
NA	15	TRBJ2-2	TRBV29-1	CSVCGVSTNTGELFF
TRBD1	15	TRBJ2-6	TRBV28	CASSSDRAGANVLTF
TRBD2	14	TRBJ2-5	TRBV2	CASREGTRWETQYF
NA	14	TRBJ2-3	TRBV7-3	CASSPRSSTDTQYF
TRBD2	16	TRBJ2-1	TRBV5-6	CASSRFLAGDYNEQFF